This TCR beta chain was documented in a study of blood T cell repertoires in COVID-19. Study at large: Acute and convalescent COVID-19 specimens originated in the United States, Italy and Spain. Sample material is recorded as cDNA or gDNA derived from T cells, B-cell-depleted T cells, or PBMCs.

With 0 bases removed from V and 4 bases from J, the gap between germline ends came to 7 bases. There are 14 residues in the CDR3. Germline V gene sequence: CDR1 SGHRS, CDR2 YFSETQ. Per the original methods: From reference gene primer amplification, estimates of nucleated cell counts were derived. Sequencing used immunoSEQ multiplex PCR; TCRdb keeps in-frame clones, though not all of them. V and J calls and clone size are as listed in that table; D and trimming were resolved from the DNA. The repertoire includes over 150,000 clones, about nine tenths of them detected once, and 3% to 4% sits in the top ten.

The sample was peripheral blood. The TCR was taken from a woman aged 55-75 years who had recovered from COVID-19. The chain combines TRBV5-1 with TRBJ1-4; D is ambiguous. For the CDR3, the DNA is TGCGCCAGCAGCTTGGACAGCCATAATGAAAAACTGTTTTTT. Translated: CASSLDSHNEKLFF.